One and the same sample provided the 22 T cell receptor beta chains below, sequenced in a study of cytomegalovirus exposure and HLA in healthy donors (dated 2017 in TCRdb). Receptor amplification or capture employed the immunoSEQ multiplex PCR assay. A mixture of 60 forward primers for TCR Vbeta segments and 13 reverse primers for TCR Jbeta segments was used in the multiplex PCR. Imported from immuneACCESS, the table was reduced by TCRdb to in-frame sequences with V and J called. These copies leave out some clones; in studies compared against another copy, an unresolved V gene accounts for under half, and the cause of the remainder is not known. Here the sample has some 130,000 clones; around 83% occur a single time. In total, the top ten clones hold roughly 3% of the sample. Source material: PBMCs. The origin of the receptors is a man aged 45-60 years in good health and CMV-seronegative.

The chain joins TRBV11-2 to TRBJ1-5, with D maybe TRBD1 (5 bases). V was shortened by 0 bases and J by 4 bases, with 13 bases between the two germline ends. CDR1 is SGHAT, CDR2 FQNNGV, per germline. This CDR3 has 16 amino acids. The CDR3 is CASSLDGRDGNQPQHF. Written as DNA, the CDR3 is TGTGCCAGCAGCTTAGATGGCAGGGATGGTAATCAGCCCCAGCATTTT.

The rearrangement uses TRBV5-5 and TRBJ1-5; D unclear. The V and J ends lost 4 bases and 7 bases respectively, with 12 bases between them. The length of the CDR3 is 13 residues. Germline CDR1 and CDR2: SGHKS and YYEKEE (reference sequence). The CDR3 here is CASSRIIEQPQHF. CDR3 nucleotide sequence: TGTGCCAGCAGCCGCATTATAGAGCAGCCCCAGCATTTT.

This chain connects TRBV7-2 to TRBJ2-7, with 9 nucleotides matching TRBD1. There are 15 residues in the CDR3. The V gene's germline CDR1 is SGHTA and CDR2 FQGNSA. V was clipped by 3 bases and J by 3 bases; unmatched bases: 6. The CDR3 reads CASSLTGQGLYEQYF. The DNA of the CDR3 is TGTGCCAGCAGCTTGACGGGACAGGGACTCTACGAGCAGTACTTC.

The CDR3 nucleotides read TGTGCCAGCAGACAGCCAGTGGGGGAGGATTACAATGAGCAGTTCTTC. This encodes CASRQPVGEDYNEQFF. V gene TRBV7-2 combines with J gene TRBJ2-1; a possible D gene is TRBD2 (6 bases). The germline V gene encodes CDR1 SGHTA and CDR2 FQGNSA. The V and J ends lost 6 bases and 4 bases respectively, with 19 bases between them. The CDR3 has 16 residues.

The CDR3 loop is CASSPTDRGGGYTF. DNA of the CDR3: TGTGCCAGCAGCCCAACGGACAGGGGAGGCGGCTACACCTTC. V and J are TRBV7-9 and TRBJ1-2; 9 bases map to TRBD1. The germline CDR1 and CDR2 sequences are SEHNR and FQNEAQ (reference sequence). Germline trimming cut 5 bases from V and 8 bases from J; bases unmatched to any gene: 9. The CDR3 extends over 14 amino acids.

The chain couples TRBV14 to TRBJ1-1, with D possibly TRBD1 on 5 matching bases. Trimming stripped 3 bases from V and 10 bases from J, with 18 bases between. The V gene's germline CDR1 is SGHDN and CDR2 FVKESK. The length of the CDR3 is 14 residues. The CDR3 sequence: CASSQQTVGRRAFF. DNA for the CDR3: TGTGCCAGCAGCCAGCAGACAGTGGGGAGGCGAGCTTTCTTT. The full variable domain, completed using reference TRBV14 and TRBJ1-1, is EAGVTQFPSHSVIEKGQTVTLRCDPISGHDNLYWYRRVMGKEIKFLLHFVKESKQDESGMPNNRFLAERTGGTYSTLKVQPAELEDSGVYFCASSQQTVGRRAFFGQGTRLTVV.

The chain links TRBV6-5 to TRBJ1-1; 8 bases align to TRBD1. The V gene's germline CDR1 is MNHEY and CDR2 SVGAGI. The CDR3 sequence is 15 residues long. V shed 2 bases, J shed 8 bases, and the junction held 10 bases outside the gene matches. The CDR3 DNA follows: TGTGCCAGCAGTTACACTTCCGGGACAGGAGCAGAAGCTTTCTTT. The encoded protein is CASSYTSGTGAEAFF.

This chain links TRBV6-1 with TRBJ2-5; 8 bases map to TRBD2. The CDR3 is 14 amino acids. The J segment lost 11 bases and the V segment lost 1 base, leaving 9 bases of the junction unmatched. CDR1 is MNHNS, CDR2 SASEGT, per germline. The CDR3 DNA reads TGTGCCAGCAGTGAAGGCCGGGGGGGCTCTAGGCAGTACTTC. It encodes CASSEGRGGSRQYF.

This chain connects TRBV15 to TRBJ1-5; TRBD1 is a possible D gene (5 bases). The CDR3 consists of 14 residues. Germline lookup yields CDR1 LNHNV and CDR2 YYDKDF (reference sequence). The V end was cut by 5 bases, the J end by 0 bases, with 8 bases between. The CDR3 region has the DNA TGTGCCACCAGCCCGGGGGGTAGCAATCAGCCCCAGCATTTT. This sequence encodes CATSPGGSNQPQHF.

This chain links TRBV7-2 with TRBJ1-1; 10 bases line up with TRBD1. Losses at the gene ends were 6 bases for V and 1 base for J; bases not matched to a gene: 8. Germline CDR1 SGHTA, CDR2 FQGNSA. CDR3 length equals 16 residues. The DNA of the CDR3 is TGTGCCAGCAGTCGACAGGGGGCATTGGGGAACACTGAAGCTTTCTTT. This encodes CASSRQGALGNTEAFF.

This clone turned up a few times. The chain uses TRBV6-6 and TRBJ1-1; TRBD1 aligns across 7 bases. Germline V CDR1 and CDR2: MNHNY, SVGAGI (reference sequence). V trimming: 6 bases; J trimming: 0 bases; junction bases outside the gene matches: 1. This CDR3 comprises 13 residues. The CDR3, as DNA: TGTGCCAGCAGGGGGACAGTGAACACTGAAGCTTTCTTT. It is translated as CASRGTVNTEAFF.

The chain couples TRBV10-1 to TRBJ2-7; 9 nucleotides agree with TRBD1. This CDR3 region has 14 residues. The germline V gene has CDR1 WNHNN and CDR2 SYGVQD (reference sequence). V lost 10 bases, J lost 0 bases, and 7 bases stayed unmatched. This chain's CDR3 is CATSQGAYSYEQYF. The CDR3 DNA reads as TGCGCCACCTCACAGGGGGCATACTCCTACGAGCAGTACTTC.

The chain combines TRBV9 with TRBJ2-1; a possible D gene is TRBD1 (5 bases). V dropped 3 bases and J dropped 13 bases, with 14 bases sitting between them. This CDR3 region has 12 residues. CDR1 is SGDLS, CDR2 YYNGEE, per germline. This CDR3 is CASSDPWQGQFF. In DNA form, the CDR3 reads TGTGCCAGCAGCGACCCATGGCAGGGCCAGTTCTTC.

About this clone: Within the sample, other DNA sequences also encode this same CDR3. The chain links TRBV6-5 to TRBJ2-5; D remains ambiguous. Germline assignment: CDR1 MNHEY and CDR2 SVGAGI. This CDR3 is 12 amino acids long. The germline V and J ends were trimmed by 2 bases and 4 bases, with 5 bases remaining between them. The CDR3 is CASSYRGETQYF. CDR3 DNA sequence: TGTGCCAGCAGTTACCGCGGAGAGACCCAGTACTTC.

Only one count was recorded for this clone. J is TRBJ2-3 and V is TRBV19; 10 bases fit TRBD1. Per the germline V gene, CDR1 is LNHDA and CDR2 is SQIVND (reference sequence). The CDR3 contains 15 residues. The ends lost 8 bases at V and 3 bases at J; junction bases unmatched: 8. The CDR3 region is CASSWDRGTTDTQYF. In nucleotides, the CDR3 is TGTGCCAGTTCCTGGGACAGGGGAACGACAGATACGCAGTATTTT.

This chain uses TRBV5-6 with TRBJ1-4, with TRBD1 as a possible D gene (5 bases). Between the trimmed V and J ends, which lost 3 bases and 2 bases, there was a span of 17 bases. The germline V gene has CDR1 SGHDT and CDR2 YYEEEE. The CDR3 extends over 17 amino acids. CDR3 region: CASSSGGLGGTNEKLFF. CDR3 in DNA: TGTGCCAGCAGCTCGGGGGGGTTAGGTGGCACTAATGAAAAACTGTTTTTT.

The chain recombines TRBV18 with TRBJ1-2; the D is unclear. The CDR3 runs to 12 residues. Germline-derived CDR1 and CDR2 are KGHSH and LQKENI. Trimming took 4 bases from V and 5 from J, leaving 8 bases between them. The CDR3 sequence is CASSRESYGYTF. CDR3 DNA sequence: TGTGCCAGCTCACGTGAGAGTTATGGCTACACCTTC.

The chain uses TRBV5-1 and TRBJ2-7; 8 nucleotides line up with TRBD1. From germline, CDR1 is SGHRS and CDR2 YFSETQ. The CDR3 is 16 amino acids. J lost 1 base, V lost 2 bases, and 8 bases had no gene match. As DNA, the CDR3 is TGCGCCAGCAGCTTTGCCAGGGGGCGCCTTTCCTACGAGCAGTACTTC. This gives the protein CASSFARGRLSYEQYF.

V is TRBV7-6 and J is TRBJ2-1, with D maybe TRBD1 (6 bases). This CDR3 is 13 amino acids long. The germline V gene has CDR1 SGHVS and CDR2 FNYEAQ. The germline V and J ends were trimmed by 5 bases and 12 bases, with 17 bases remaining between them. The CDR3 sequence is CASSPAGESGQFF. The CDR3 DNA follows: TGTGCCAGCAGCCCGGCAGGGGAAAGTGGGCAGTTCTTC.

The V call is TRBV7-6, the J call TRBJ2-5; D might be TRBD1 (5 bases). The closer fit of TRBJ2-7 to the DNA end suggests the J call may be wrong. Germline assignment: CDR1 SGHVS and CDR2 FNYEAQ. This CDR3 contains 15 residues. The chain's CDR3 is CASSLSPGHTYEQYF. The CDR3 DNA follows: TGTGCCAGCAGCTTATCACCCGGACACACCTACGAGCAGTACTTC.

The count of this clone is one. This sequence joins TRBV7-6 and TRBJ2-5, with unresolved D. The V end lost 5 bases, the J end lost 2 bases, and 9 bases lay between the germline ends. The CDR3 spans 13 residues. Germline CDR1 is SGHVS and CDR2 is FNYEAQ. CDR3 bases: TGTGCCAGCAGCCTAGTCCCACAAGAGACCCAGTACTTC. Protein product: CASSLVPQETQYF.

This clone was seen a few times. The chain couples TRBV25-1 to TRBJ2-7; the D gene is possibly TRBD1 (5 bases). V lost 4 bases to trimming and J lost 0 bases, with 10 bases between them. CDR1 is MGHDK and CDR2 is SYGVNS in the germline V gene. The CDR3 consists of 14 residues. The CDR3 coding sequence is TGTGCCAGCAGTGGGTTCCAGGGCTCCTACGAGCAGTACTTC. Its protein is CASSGFQGSYEQYF.